Here is one TCR beta chain with its context. These data belong to a study of technical replicates of blood from a handful of donors. Looked up from germline, CDR1 is SGDLS and CDR2 is YYNGEE. The CDR3 runs to 17 residues. The V end lost 2 bases, the J end lost 5 bases, and 23 bases lay between the germline ends. Assay used: immunoSEQ multiplex PCR; TCRdb lists only in-frame clones, some missing. Of approximately 69,000 clones listed, over 75% are singletons. The source of this sequence is a human donor in good health. Some clones in this sample may be carry-over from other donors' samples. Sequenced material: PBMCs. The V call is TRBV9, the J call TRBJ2-7, with D perhaps TRBD1 (5 bases). The chain's CDR3 is CASSVSVSAQGAHEQYF. In DNA form, the CDR3 reads TGTGCCAGCAGCGTGTCCGTCTCGGCGCAGGGCGCCCACGAGCAGTACTTC.